Following are 3 T cell receptor beta chains from one sample sequenced in a study of T cells in localized non-small cell lung cancer. Profiling relied on immunoSEQ multiplex PCR, and the TCRdb table lists in-frame clones only, not all of them. The data show 45,000 to 60,000 clones, approximately 90% seen once. The sequences come from peripheral blood, collected before any cancer treatment. These receptors all stem from a woman between 35 and 70 years old with stage I lung adenocarcinoma.

This clone has more than one count but fewer than ten. The rearrangement joins TRBV6-6 to TRBJ1-5; 8 positions match TRBD1. V lost 5 bases to trimming and J lost 10 bases; unmatched junction nucleotides: 10. Germline V CDR1 and CDR2: MNHNY, SVGAGI (reference sequence). The CDR3 runs to 14 residues. The CDR3 DNA reads TGTGCCAGCAGTCCTCGACAGGGGCCTCCTCCCCAGCATTTT. This encodes CASSPRQGPPPQHF.

The rearrangement links TRBV4-2 to TRBJ1-6; no definite D call. CDR3 length: 14 amino acids. The germline CDR1 and CDR2 sequences are LGHNA and YNFKEQ. Trimming took off 1 base at V and 7 bases at J, with 8 bases between the two ends. The CDR3 reads CASSQVTANSPLHF. In nucleotides, the CDR3 is TGTGCCAGCAGCCAAGTTACAGCGAATTCACCCCTCCACTTT.

The chain employs TRBV18 and TRBJ1-5; TRBD1 is a possible D gene (5 bases). Germline V CDR1 and CDR2: KGHSH, LQKENI. This CDR3 has 14 amino acids. Trimming took 2 bases from V and 7 from J, leaving 12 bases between them. As DNA, the CDR3 is TGTGCCAGCTCACCAAAGGGGTGGGGGCAGCCCCAGCATTTT. Translating gives CASSPKGWGQPQHF.